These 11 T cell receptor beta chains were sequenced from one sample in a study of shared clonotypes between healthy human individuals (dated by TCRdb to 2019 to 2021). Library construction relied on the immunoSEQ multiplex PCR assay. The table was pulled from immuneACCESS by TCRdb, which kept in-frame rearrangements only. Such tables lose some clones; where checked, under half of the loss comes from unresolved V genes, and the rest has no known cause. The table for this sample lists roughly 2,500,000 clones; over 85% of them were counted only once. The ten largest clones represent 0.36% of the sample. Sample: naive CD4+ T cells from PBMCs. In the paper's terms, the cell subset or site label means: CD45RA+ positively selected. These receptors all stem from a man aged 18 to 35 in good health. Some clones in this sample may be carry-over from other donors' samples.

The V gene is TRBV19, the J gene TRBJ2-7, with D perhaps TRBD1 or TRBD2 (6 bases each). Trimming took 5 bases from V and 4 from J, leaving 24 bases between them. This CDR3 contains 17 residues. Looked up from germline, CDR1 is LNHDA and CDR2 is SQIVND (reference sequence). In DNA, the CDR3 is TGTGCCAGTAGTCCGCCCCACCCGGGGGCACAAAGGTACGAGCAGTACTTC. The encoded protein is CASSPPHPGAQRYEQYF.

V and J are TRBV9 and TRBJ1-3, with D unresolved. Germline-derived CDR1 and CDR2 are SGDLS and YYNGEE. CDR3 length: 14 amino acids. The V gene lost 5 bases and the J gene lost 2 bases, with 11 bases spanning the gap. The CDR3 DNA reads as TGTGCCAGCAGTGCCCCAGGAACTGGAAACACCATATATTTT. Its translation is CASSAPGTGNTIYF.

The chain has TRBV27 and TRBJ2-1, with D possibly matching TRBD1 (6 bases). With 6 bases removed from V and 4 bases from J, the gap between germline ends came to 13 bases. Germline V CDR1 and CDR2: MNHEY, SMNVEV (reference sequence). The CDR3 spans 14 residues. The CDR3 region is CASSPGTHYNEQFF. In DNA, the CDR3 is TGTGCCAGCAGCCCCGGGACACATTACAATGAGCAGTTCTTC.

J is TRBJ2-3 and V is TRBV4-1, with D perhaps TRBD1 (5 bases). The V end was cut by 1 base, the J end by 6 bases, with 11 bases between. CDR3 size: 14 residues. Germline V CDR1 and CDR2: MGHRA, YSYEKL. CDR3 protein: CASSQGAKGDTQYF. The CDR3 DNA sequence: TGCGCCAGCAGCCAAGGGGCGAAGGGGGATACGCAGTATTTT.

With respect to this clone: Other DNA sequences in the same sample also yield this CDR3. For the CDR3, the DNA is TGTGCCAGTAGTCTGAGGGGAGCCTACGAGCAGTACTTC. Protein product: CASSLRGAYEQYF. V gene TRBV19 combines with J gene TRBJ2-7; D assignment may be TRBD1 or TRBD2 (5 bases each). Germline V gives CDR1 LNHDA, CDR2 SQIVND (reference sequence). The CDR3 loop spans 13 amino acids. Trimming pared 5 bases from V and 2 bases from J, leaving 10 bases between.

In DNA, the CDR3 is TGTGCCAGTAGTATAATTCCAGATCAGCCCCAGCATTTT. It translates to CASSIIPDQPQHF. The chain combines TRBV19 with TRBJ1-5; no clear D gene. The V end was cut by 2 bases, the J end by 5 bases, with 7 bases between. This CDR3 has 13 residues. From germline, CDR1 is LNHDA and CDR2 SQIVND (reference sequence).

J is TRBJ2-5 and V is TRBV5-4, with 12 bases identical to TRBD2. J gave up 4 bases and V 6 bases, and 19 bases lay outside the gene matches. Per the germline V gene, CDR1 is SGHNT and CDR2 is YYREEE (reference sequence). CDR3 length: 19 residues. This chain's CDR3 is CASTSPASGRVGVGETQYF. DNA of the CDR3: TGTGCCAGCACCTCACCGGCTAGCGGGAGGGTAGGGGTGGGAGAGACCCAGTACTTC.

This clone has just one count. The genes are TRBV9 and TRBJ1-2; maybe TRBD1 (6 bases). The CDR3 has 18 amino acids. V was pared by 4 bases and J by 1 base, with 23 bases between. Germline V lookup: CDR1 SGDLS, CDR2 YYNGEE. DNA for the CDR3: TGTGCCAGCAGCCCCGACATCCCGGGGGGCACCCTTAACTATGGCTACACCTTC. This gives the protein CASSPDIPGGTLNYGYTF.

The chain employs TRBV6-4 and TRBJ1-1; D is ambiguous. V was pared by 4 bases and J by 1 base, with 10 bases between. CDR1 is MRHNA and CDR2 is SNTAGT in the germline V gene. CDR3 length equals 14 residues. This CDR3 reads CASSAQRENTEAFF. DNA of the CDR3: TGTGCCAGCAGTGCCCAACGGGAGAACACTGAAGCTTTCTTT.

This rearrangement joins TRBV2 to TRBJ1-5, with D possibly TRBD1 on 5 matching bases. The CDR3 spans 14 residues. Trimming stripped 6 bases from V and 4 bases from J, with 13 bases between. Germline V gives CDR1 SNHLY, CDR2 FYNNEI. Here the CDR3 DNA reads TGTGCCAGCAGAGGCCTGGAGGGGAATCAGCCCCAGCATTTT. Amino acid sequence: CASRGLEGNQPQHF. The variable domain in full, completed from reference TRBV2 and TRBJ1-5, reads EPEVTQTPSHQVTQMGQEVILRCVPISNHLYFYWYRQILGQKVEFLVSFYNNEISEKSEIFDDQFSVERPDGSNFTLKIRSTKLEDSAMYFCASRGLEGNQPQHFGDGTRLSIL.

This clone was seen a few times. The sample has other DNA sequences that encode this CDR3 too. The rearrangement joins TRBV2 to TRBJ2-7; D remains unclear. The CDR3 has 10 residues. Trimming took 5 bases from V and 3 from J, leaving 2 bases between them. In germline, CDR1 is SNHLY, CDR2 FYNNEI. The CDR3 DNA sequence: TGTGCCAGCAGTAACTACGAGCAGTACTTC. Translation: CASSNYEQYF.